Given below is one T cell receptor beta chain in context. The antigen remains unidentified. This sample stems from a study of CD8 T cells in Susac syndrome. Whole-study context: Blood was drawn from patients with Susac syndrome. At that point, they were therapy-naive, on corticosteroids, or on intravenous immunoglobulin alone.

Sequencing targeted TCR beta in blood CD8+ and CD4+ T cells. The authors negatively isolated CD8+ and CD4+ T cells and FACS-enriched TEMRA cells. Study-wide points: Susac syndrome CD4+ T cell repertoires showed no clonal expansion.

With random hexamers, roughly 0.5 to 1 ug RNA was reverse transcribed. From the immunoSEQ multiplex PCR reads, TCRdb called clonotypes with MiXCR, one entry per CDR3 protein. The sample records hundreds of thousands of distinct CDR3 sequences, roughly 93% being singletons. The CDR3 runs 16 residues. The germline V gene encodes CDR1 MGHRA and CDR2 YSYEKL. V shed 4 bases and J 3 bases; nucleotides not matched to a gene: 9. The sequence derives from a human donor with Susac syndrome. The chain uses TRBV4-1 and TRBJ1-2; 9 bases are a match to TRBD1. Sequencing input: CD4+ T cells from PBMCs. The CDR3 reads CASSRGQGKADYGYTF. For the CDR3, the DNA is TGCGCCAGCAGCCGCGGACAGGGGAAAGCTGACTATGGCTACACCTTC.